This TCR beta chain emerged from a study of blood T cells in healthy people across ages. The use of a sample-barcoded 5' primer and a J-beta primer mix characterized a second PCR of 7 to 11 cycles. In TCRdb, the 5' RACE reads were re-called with MiXCR into one record per CDR3 protein. Here the sample spans around 990,000 distinct CDR3 sequences, 25% being singletons. This clonotype was seen more than once but under ten times. V lost 3 bases to trimming and J lost 4 bases; unmatched junction nucleotides: 6. CDR3 size: 14 residues. Per germline, CDR1 DFQATT and CDR2 SNEGSKA (reference sequence). These data were also reused for a study on T cells of mothers and their children. From that second work: A few healthy Caucasian mothers served as donors, and their six children did as well. Second-round PCR products received sample barcodes and 2-4 random nucleotides from the M1S primer. In related and unrelated pairs alike, thymic selection shapes TCR recombination output, with inherited differences minor.

The specimen was blood. The J gene is TRBJ2-7, the V gene TRBV20-1, with 10 positions matching TRBD2. The sequence came from a girl aged 2-9 years in good health. CDR3 bases: TGCAGTGCTAGTTCGGCTAGCGGGGGATACGAGCAGTACTTC. Its translation: CSASSASGGYEQYF.